This note documents a single T cell receptor beta chain sequence. Antigen: not known. This CDR3 has 14 amino acids. Germline V gene data show CDR1 as LNHNV and CDR2 as YYDKDF (reference sequence). With 0 bases removed from V and 2 bases from J, the gap between germline ends came to 7 bases. This sample is part of a study of T cell clonotyping in hematopoietic cell transplantation. Some clones are missing from TCRdb's copy, which holds only in-frame ones; the method was immunoSEQ multiplex PCR. This sample has several thousand clones, with almost 80% found just once. Findings and limits, study-wide: Cells were unsorted, so CD4 and CD8 contributions were not separated. Pathologically expanded recipient clonotypes increased progressively from day 30 to day 180 as diversity fell. Few recipient clonotypes overlapped donors; over 95% were de novo at given depth.

Here the sequenced sample was PBMCs, taken 180 days after allogeneic stem cell transplant. This chain uses TRBV15 with TRBJ1-2; D perhaps matches TRBD1 (6 bases). The sequence came from a male patient aged 40-50 years who had an allogeneic stem cell transplant from a related donor, so the T cells may come from the graft donor. Some clones in this sample may be carry-over from other donors' samples. The CDR3 bases are TGTGCCACCAGCAGAGATAGGGGGAACTATGGCTACACCTTC. Amino acids: CATSRDRGNYGYTF.